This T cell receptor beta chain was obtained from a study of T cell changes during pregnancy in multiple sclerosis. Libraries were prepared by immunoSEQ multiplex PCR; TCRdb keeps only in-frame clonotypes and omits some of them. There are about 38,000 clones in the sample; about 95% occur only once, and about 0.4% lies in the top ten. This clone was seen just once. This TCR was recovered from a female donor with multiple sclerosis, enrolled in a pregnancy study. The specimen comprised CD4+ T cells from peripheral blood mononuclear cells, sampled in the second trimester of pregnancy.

CDR3 amino acids: CASSEGQGYNQPQHF. The CDR3 nucleotides are TGTGCCAGCAGCGAGGGACAGGGATACAATCAGCCCCAGCATTTT. The chain combines TRBV9 with TRBJ1-5; 9 bases agree with TRBD1. V was clipped by 3 bases and J by 3 bases; unmatched bases: 4. Germline CDR1 reads SGDLS; CDR2 reads YYNGEE. This CDR3 comprises 15 residues.